What follows is one T cell receptor (beta chain) and its context. What it binds is not known. Just one base apart from a much larger clone, this may be a read error. This entry is derived from a study of tumor and adjacent non-tumor tissue in lung cancer. Across the whole study: Each sample yielded about 4.17 million productive TCRbeta reads on average.

Points from the study as a whole: Tumor TCR diversity, when higher, was linked to shorter survival.

This sample's RNA came from whole unsorted tissue. Chemotherapy-naive patients with new lung cancer underwent thoracic surgery in China, August–November 2014. TCRbeta libraries were built with three rounds of nested PCR, modified from ARM-PCR. TCRdb redid the calling of the multiplex PCR reads with MiXCR, one entry per CDR3 protein. The sample shows approximately 140,000 distinct CDR3 sequences, approximately 66% of them seen only once. Germline CDR1 and CDR2: MNHNY and SVGAGI (reference sequence). The CDR3 extends over 12 amino acids. Sequencing was carried out using lung tumor tissue. The source is a man aged 60 to 75 with small cell lung cancer. The V call is TRBV6-6, the J call TRBJ1-5; D not resolved. The DNA for the CDR3 is TGTGCCAGCACCCCAAGAGATCAGCCCCAGCAGTTT. As protein: CASTPRDQPQQF.